This T cell receptor (beta chain) emerged from a study of human T cells and chemical hapten exposure. Overall study context: Alopecia areata, totalis or universalis was found in mostly female patients.

Stated time point: patch test 1, 2 weeks after DPC sensitization. Treatment here: therapeutic diphenylcyclopropenone sensitization with weekly scalp DPC. TCRdb reanalysed the RACE reads using MiXCR and keeps one entry per CDR3 protein. The repertoire holds approximately 82,000 distinct CDR3 sequences, with about 10% as singletons. V dropped 3 bases and J dropped 3 bases, with 5 bases sitting between them. Per the germline V gene, CDR1 is KGHSH and CDR2 is LQKENI. The CDR3 is 12 residues long. This clonotype was observed at least ten times. The material sequenced was whole blood, taken in connection with sensitization to the hapten diphenylcyclopropenone (DPC). This chain connects TRBV18 to TRBJ1-1; D remains unclear. The origin of this receptor is a man aged 35 to 55 with alopecia areata. Some clones in this sample may be carry-over from other donors' samples. As DNA, the CDR3 is TGTGCCAGCTCACCCGAGTACACTGAAGCTTTCTTT. As protein: CASSPEYTEAFF.